This TCR beta chain was sequenced for a study of immune reconstitution after stem cell transplant in scleroderma. Each CDR3 protein gets one entry after TCRdb re-called the RT-PCR reads with MiXCR. The table lists roughly 2,100 distinct CDR3 sequences, approximately 9% of them singletons. This clonotype qualifies as large (0.1 to 1%). The sample was taken before or after autologous hematopoietic stem cell transplantation (not recorded which). The clonotype comes from a male donor with systemic sclerosis.

As DNA, the CDR3 is TGTGCCAGCAGGGACAGGAAGTTTTTTAACTATGGCTACACCTTC. This codes for CASRDRKFFNYGYTF. This chain uses TRBV6-1 with TRBJ1-2; 7 bases line up with TRBD1. Germline CDR1 MNHNS, CDR2 SASEGT. This CDR3 has 15 amino acids. V lost 6 bases to trimming and J lost 1 base; unmatched junction nucleotides: 8.